This record covers a single TCR beta chain. Researchers sorted participants into cohorts using their self-reported clinical history. Resolution of symptoms, clearance, or two negative PCRs was present in recovered Cohort 3 donors. Germline-derived CDR1 and CDR2 are SGHTA and FQGNSA. V was pared by 5 bases and J by 7 bases, with 17 bases of the junction left unmatched. The CDR3 is 19 amino acids. This sample was taken from a study of blood T cell repertoires in COVID-19. In the original workflow: Reference gene primer amplification yielded estimated nucleated cell counts. Clones were read by immunoSEQ multiplex PCR, and TCRdb kept only the in-frame ones, dropping some. The V and J calls and the clone size are those of that table, but D and trimming were determined from the DNA. The sample consists of 200,000 or so clones, 84% of them appearing once.

The sequencing sample was made of PBMCs or T cells enriched from blood (not recorded which). V gene TRBV7-2 combines with J gene TRBJ1-6; 10 bases agree with TRBD1. This sequence originates from a man aged 55 to 69 who had recovered from COVID-19. The CDR3, as DNA: TGTGCCAGCAGCCCCAAGGGACAGGGGATAGGGCCTAAGAATTCACCCCTCCACTTT. It encodes CASSPKGQGIGPKNSPLHF.